This T cell receptor beta chain comes out of a study of control samples from healthy donors and cancer patients. The V gene's germline CDR1 is SGDLS and CDR2 YYNGEE. Trimming cost V 1 base and J 2 bases; bases outside gene matches: 4. The CDR3 sequence is 16 residues long. The repertoire was sequenced with immunoSEQ multiplex PCR; TCRdb's copy has only in-frame clones and lacks some. The data contain approximately 170,000 clones, around 88% of them singletons. The material sequenced was blood. The sequence came from a woman in her twenties or thirties in good health. This chain connects TRBV9 to TRBJ2-2; 8 bases fit TRBD1. CDR3: CASSVSGGKNTGELFF. The DNA for the CDR3 is TGTGCCAGCAGCGTATCAGGGGGCAAAAACACCGGGGAGCTGTTTTTT.